The clone carrying this TCR beta chain has at least ten counts. Antigen specificity is unknown. This record comes from a study of glioma-infiltrating T cells. Germline values: CDR1 LNHDA, CDR2 SQIVND (reference sequence). V was pared by 5 bases and J by 6 bases, with 14 bases between. The CDR3 covers 14 residues. Study findings and constraints: Tissue and blood shared very few CDR3 sequences. Gliomas, especially low-grade, showed above-expected tissue-blood divergence; non-neoplastic patients showed below.

The iRepertoire nested amplicon-rescue multiplex PCR amplified TCR alpha and beta CDR3s from RNA. Tissue mRNA or PBMC total RNA, roughly 100-400 ng, went into one-step reverse transcription and amplification. TCRdb reprocessed the multiplex PCR reads via MiXCR and lists one record per CDR3 protein. Here the sample spans about 190,000 distinct CDR3 sequences, over 30% being singletons. This rearrangement joins TRBV19 to TRBJ2-1; D may be TRBD1 (6 bases). The specimen was glioma tissue, nonneoplastic brain tissue, or PBMCs (not recorded which). The receptor comes from a human donor with low-grade glioma or glioblastoma, undergoing nonglioma brain surgery, or in good health (not recorded which). The CDR3 loop reads CASSSVWGLNEQFF. In DNA, the CDR3 is TGTGCCAGTAGTTCCGTTTGGGGGCTCAATGAGCAGTTCTTC.